This T cell receptor (beta chain) is from a study of vaccination and CD4 T cells after COVID-19. Treatment given: roughly 11-day PBMC culture with coronavirus spike peptide pools or control peptides (ViraFEST assay). Harvesting of the unexposed donor's CD4+ T cells predated the COVID-19 pandemic (2011-2018). Peptide pools at 10 ug/ml and IL-2 at 10 IU/ml were added to cultures of a few million PBMCs per well. An Oncomine TCR Beta short-read assay was used to sequence the DNA from cultured CD4+ T cells. Cultures of CD4+ T cells served as the source for extracting genomic DNA. MiXCR, run by TCRdb on the PCR reads, gives a single entry per CDR3 protein. Among around 10,000 distinct CDR3 sequences listed, about 29% were seen once. Judged by abundance, this clonotype is medium-sized. The antigen remains undetermined. Germline-derived CDR1 and CDR2 are DFQATT and SNEGSKA (reference sequence). V was shortened by 6 bases and J by 2 bases, with 8 bases between the two germline ends. This CDR3 spans 12 amino acids.

This chain links TRBV20-1 with TRBJ1-5, with D perhaps matching TRBD1 (5 bases). The sequenced material came from CD4+ T cells from blood, cultured in vitro. This TCR derives from a human donor in good health. CDR3 DNA: TGCAGTGCCACAGGACGCAATCAGCCCCAGCATTTT. Translating gives CSATGRNQPQHF.